This T cell receptor (beta chain) was captured in a study of technical replicates of blood from a few donors. Generated by immunoSEQ multiplex PCR, the TCRdb table keeps only in-frame clones and is missing some. Here the sample spans around 63,000 clones, 80% to 95% being singletons. V was pared by 4 bases and J by 5 bases, with 10 bases of the junction left unmatched. CDR3 length: 15 residues. CDR1 SGHRS and CDR2 YFSETQ come from the germline V gene. The V and J genes are TRBV5-1 and TRBJ2-5; 8 bases line up with TRBD1. Sequences were obtained from PBMCs. This TCR derives from a human donor in good health. Some clones in this sample may be carry-over from other donors' samples. CDR3 in amino acids: CASSLPGGAGETQYF. For the CDR3, the DNA is TGCGCCAGCAGCCTCCCAGGGGGCGCGGGGGAGACCCAGTACTTC. Full variable domain (remainder filled in from reference TRBV5-1 and TRBJ2-5): KAGVTQTPRYLIKTRGQQVTLSCSPISGHRSVSWYQQTPGQGLQFLFEYFSETQRNKGNFPGRFSGRQFSNSRSEMNVSTLELGDSALYLCASSLPGGAGETQYFGPGTRLLVL.